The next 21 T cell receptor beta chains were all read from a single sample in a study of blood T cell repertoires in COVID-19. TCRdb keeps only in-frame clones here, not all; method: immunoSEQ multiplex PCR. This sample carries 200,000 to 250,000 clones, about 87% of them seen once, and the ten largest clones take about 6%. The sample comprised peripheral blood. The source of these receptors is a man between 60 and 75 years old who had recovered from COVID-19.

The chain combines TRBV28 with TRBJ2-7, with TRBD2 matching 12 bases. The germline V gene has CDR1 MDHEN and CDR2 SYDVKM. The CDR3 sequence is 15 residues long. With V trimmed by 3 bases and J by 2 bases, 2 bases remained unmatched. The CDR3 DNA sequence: TGTGCCAGCAGTTTGAGGACTAGCGGGGCCTACGAGCAGTACTTC. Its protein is CASSLRTSGAYEQYF.

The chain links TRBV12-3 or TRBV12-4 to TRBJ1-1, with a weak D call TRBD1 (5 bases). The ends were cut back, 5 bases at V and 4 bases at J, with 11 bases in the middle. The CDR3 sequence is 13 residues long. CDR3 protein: CASSASQGTEAFF. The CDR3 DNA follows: TGTGCCAGCAGTGCCTCGCAGGGCACTGAAGCTTTCTTT.

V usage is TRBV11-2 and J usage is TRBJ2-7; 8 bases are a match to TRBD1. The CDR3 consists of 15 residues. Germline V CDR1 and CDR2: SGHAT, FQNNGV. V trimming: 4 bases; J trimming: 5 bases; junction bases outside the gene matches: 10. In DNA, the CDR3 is TGTGCCAGCAGCTCGTTAAGACAGGGGACCCACGAGCAGTACTTC. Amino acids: CASSSLRQGTHEQYF.

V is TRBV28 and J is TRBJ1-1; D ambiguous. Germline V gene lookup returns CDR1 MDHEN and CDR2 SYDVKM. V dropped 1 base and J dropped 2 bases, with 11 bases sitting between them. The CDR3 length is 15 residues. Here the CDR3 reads CASSLFGLVNTEAFF. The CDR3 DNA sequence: TGTGCCAGCAGTTTATTCGGGTTGGTAAACACTGAAGCTTTCTTT.

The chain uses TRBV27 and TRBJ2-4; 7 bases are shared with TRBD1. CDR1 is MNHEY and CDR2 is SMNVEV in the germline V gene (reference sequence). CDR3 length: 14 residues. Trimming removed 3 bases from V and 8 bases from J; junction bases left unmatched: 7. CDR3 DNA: TGTGCCAGCAGTTTGTCCTCTCAGGGGGACATTCAGTACTTC. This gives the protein CASSLSSQGDIQYF.

The CDR3 loop is CASSYRTSGTPNEQFF. CDR3 DNA sequence: TGTGCCAGCAGCTATCGGACTAGCGGGACCCCCAATGAGCAGTTCTTC. The rearrangement links TRBV7-6 to TRBJ2-1; 12 bases match TRBD2. Germline CDR1 SGHVS, CDR2 FNYEAQ. After removal of 4 bases from V and 6 bases from J, the junction contained 7 bases not matched to a gene. CDR3 length equals 16 residues.

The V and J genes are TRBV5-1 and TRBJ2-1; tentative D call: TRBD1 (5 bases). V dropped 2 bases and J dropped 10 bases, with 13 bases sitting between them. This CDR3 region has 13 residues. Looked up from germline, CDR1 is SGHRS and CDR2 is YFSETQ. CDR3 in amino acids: CASSFSVQDEQFF. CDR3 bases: TGCGCCAGCAGCTTCTCTGTACAGGACGAGCAGTTCTTC.

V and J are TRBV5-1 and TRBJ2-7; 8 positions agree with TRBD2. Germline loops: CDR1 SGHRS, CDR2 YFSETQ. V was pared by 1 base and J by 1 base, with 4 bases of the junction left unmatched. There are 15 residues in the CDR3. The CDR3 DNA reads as TGCGCCAGCAGCTTGAACGCGGGGGGATCCTACGAGCAGTACTTC. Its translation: CASSLNAGGSYEQYF.

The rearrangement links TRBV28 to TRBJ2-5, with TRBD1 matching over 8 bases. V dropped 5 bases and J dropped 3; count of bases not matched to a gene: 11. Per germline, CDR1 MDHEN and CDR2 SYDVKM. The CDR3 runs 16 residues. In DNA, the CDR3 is TGTGCCAGCAGTGCCTGGCAGGGGGCGCTCGAAGAGACCCAGTACTTC. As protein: CASSAWQGALEETQYF.

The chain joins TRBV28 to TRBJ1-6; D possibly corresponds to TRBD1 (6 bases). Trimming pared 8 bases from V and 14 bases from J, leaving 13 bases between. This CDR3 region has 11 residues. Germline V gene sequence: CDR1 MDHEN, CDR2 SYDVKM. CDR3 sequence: CASLKQGSLHF. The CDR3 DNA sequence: TGTGCCAGCTTAAAACAGGGATCCCTCCACTTT.

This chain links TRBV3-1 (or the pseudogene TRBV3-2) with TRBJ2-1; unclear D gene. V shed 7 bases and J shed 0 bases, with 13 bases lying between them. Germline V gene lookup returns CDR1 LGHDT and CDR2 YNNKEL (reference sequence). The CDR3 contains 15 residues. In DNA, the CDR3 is TGTGCCAGCACCCAGCGTACTCCCTCCTACAATGAGCAGTTCTTC. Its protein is CASTQRTPSYNEQFF.

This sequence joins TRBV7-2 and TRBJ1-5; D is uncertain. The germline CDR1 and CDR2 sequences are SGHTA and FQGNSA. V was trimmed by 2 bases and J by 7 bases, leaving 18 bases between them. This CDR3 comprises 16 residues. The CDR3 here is CASSLRQTGLKQPQHF. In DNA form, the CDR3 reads TGTGCCAGCAGCTTACGGCAGACTGGCTTGAAACAGCCCCAGCATTTT.

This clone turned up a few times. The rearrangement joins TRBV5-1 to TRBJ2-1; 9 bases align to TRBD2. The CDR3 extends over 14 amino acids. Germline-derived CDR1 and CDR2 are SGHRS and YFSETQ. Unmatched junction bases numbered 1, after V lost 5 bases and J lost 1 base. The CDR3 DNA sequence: TGCGCCAGCAGAACTAGCGGGTCCTACAATGAGCAGTTCTTC. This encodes CASRTSGSYNEQFF.

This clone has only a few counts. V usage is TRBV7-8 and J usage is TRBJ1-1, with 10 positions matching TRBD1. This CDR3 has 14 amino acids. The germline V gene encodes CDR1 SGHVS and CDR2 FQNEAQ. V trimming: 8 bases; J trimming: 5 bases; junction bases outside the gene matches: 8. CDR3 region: CASFGDRGATEAFF. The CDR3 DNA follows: TGTGCCAGCTTTGGGGACAGGGGCGCAACTGAAGCTTTCTTT.

CDR3 region: CSGRQRLNTEAFF. In DNA form, the CDR3 reads TGCAGCGGCCGACAGAGATTGAACACTGAAGCTTTCTTT. This chain links TRBV29-1 with TRBJ1-1; tentatively, D is TRBD1 (5 bases). This CDR3 is 13 amino acids long. V was pared by 7 bases and J by 0 bases, with 12 bases between. The germline CDR1 and CDR2 sequences are SQVTM and ANQGSEA.

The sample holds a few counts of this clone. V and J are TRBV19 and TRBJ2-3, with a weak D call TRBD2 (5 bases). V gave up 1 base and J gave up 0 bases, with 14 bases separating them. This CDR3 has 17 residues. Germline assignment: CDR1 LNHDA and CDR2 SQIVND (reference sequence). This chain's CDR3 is CASSIGQSGPSTDTQYF. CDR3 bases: TGTGCCAGTAGTATAGGGCAAAGCGGCCCTAGCACAGATACGCAGTATTTT.

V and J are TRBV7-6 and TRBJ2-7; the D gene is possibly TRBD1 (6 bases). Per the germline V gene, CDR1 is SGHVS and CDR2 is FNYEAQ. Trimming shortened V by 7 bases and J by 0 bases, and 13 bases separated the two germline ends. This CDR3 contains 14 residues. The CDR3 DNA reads TGTGCCAGCATCACAGGGCCGAGCTCCTACGAGCAGTACTTC. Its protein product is CASITGPSSYEQYF.

The CDR3 sequence is CASSPGQRVEKLFF. The CDR3 DNA reads TGTGCCAGCAGCCCGGGACAGAGAGTTGAAAAACTGTTTTTT. This rearrangement joins TRBV27 to TRBJ1-4; 7 bases map to TRBD1. From germline, CDR1 is MNHEY and CDR2 SMNVEV (reference sequence). V gave up 6 bases and J gave up 7 bases; unmatched junction bases: 8. This CDR3 contains 14 residues.

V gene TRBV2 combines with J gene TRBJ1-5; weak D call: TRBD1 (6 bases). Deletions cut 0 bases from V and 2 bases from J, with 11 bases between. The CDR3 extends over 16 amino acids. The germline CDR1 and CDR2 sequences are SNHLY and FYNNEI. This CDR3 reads CASSEAMGAGNQPQHF. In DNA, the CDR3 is TGTGCCAGCAGTGAAGCAATGGGGGCGGGCAATCAGCCCCAGCATTTT. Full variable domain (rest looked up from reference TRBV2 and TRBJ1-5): EPEVTQTPSHQVTQMGQEVILRCVPISNHLYFYWYRQILGQKVEFLVSFYNNEISEKSEIFDDQFSVERPDGSNFTLKIRSTKLEDSAMYFCASSEAMGAGNQPQHFGDGTRLSIL.

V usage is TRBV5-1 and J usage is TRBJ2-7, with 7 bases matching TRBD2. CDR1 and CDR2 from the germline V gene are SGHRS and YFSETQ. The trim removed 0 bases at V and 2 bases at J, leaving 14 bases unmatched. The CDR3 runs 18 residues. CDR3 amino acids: CASSLDLVGGQHTYEQYF. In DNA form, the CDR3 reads TGCGCCAGCAGCTTGGATTTGGTGGGAGGGCAACACACCTACGAGCAGTACTTC.

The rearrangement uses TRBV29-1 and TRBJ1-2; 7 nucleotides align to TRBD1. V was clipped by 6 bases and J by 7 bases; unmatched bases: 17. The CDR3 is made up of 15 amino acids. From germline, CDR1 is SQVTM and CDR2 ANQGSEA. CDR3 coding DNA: TGCAGCGTGCCGCAAACAGCCCCAGGGGGAACTGGCTACACCTTC. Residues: CSVPQTAPGGTGYTF.